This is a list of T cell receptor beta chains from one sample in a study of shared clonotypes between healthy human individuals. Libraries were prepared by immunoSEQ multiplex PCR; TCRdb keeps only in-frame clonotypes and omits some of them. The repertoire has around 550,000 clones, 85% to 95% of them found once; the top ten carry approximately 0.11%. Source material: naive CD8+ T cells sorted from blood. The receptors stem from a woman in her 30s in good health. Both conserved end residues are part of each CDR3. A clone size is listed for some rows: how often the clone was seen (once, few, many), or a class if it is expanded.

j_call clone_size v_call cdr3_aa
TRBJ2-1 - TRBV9 CASSGTSGSLHEQFF
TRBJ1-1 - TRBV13 CASSLNRGLAGGTEAFF
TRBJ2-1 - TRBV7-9 CASLPAAGGQNNEQFF
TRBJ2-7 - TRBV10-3 CAIGGDASYEQYF
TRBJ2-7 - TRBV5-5 CASSLRDGDYEQYF
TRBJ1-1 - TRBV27 CASRSLEDTEAFF
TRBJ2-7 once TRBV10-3 CAIGPPLAGLSTPKHEQYF
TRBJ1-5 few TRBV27 CASSVMGQPQHF
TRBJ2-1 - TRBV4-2 CASSQEGHNEQFF
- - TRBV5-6 CASSLGRAYEQYF
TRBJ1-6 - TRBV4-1 CASSPMGDRDHNSPLHF
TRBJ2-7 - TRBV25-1 CASRGGPQSGGDEQYF
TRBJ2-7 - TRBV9 CASSVEGGRGEQYF
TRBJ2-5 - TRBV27 CASSLVPERSQETQYF
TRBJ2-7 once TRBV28 CASSRTGGSYEQYF
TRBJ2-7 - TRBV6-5 CASSSGRMSEQYF
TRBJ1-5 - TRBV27 CASGPGTGGNQPQHF
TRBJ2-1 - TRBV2 CASSDWGGAYNEQFF
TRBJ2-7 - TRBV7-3 CASSLTRGEQYF
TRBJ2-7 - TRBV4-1 CASSQGRGAYEQYF
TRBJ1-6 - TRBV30 CAWDQRYSPLHF
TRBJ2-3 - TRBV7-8 CASRRRNRDRGSMKLNTDTQYF